These 20 T cell receptor beta chains were all obtained from the same sample, sequenced in a study of CD8+ T cells in alopecia areata. Reverse transcribed after extraction, RNA yielded cDNA as the sequencing template. Profiling relied on immunoSEQ multiplex PCR, and the TCRdb table lists in-frame clones only, not all of them. The table has 150,000 to 200,000 clones, almost 65% seen once. Sequenced material: CD4+ T cells sorted from blood, taken at week 0. The receptors come from a human donor with alopecia areata.

The chain joins TRBV5-1 to TRBJ1-4; a weak D match, TRBD1 (6 bases). The germline CDR1 and CDR2 sequences are SGHRS and YFSETQ. Trimming cost V 0 bases and J 0 bases, with 15 bases left between them. The CDR3 contains 18 residues. For the CDR3, the DNA is TGCGCCAGCAGCTTGGCCTGGACAGCCAGATCAACTAATGAAAAACTGTTTTTT. Amino acid sequence: CASSLAWTARSTNEKLFF.

The J gene is TRBJ2-7, the V gene TRBV27, with D possibly TRBD1 on 5 matching bases. Germline V gene sequence: CDR1 MNHEY, CDR2 SMNVEV (reference sequence). The V end lost 6 bases, the J end lost 2 bases, and 14 bases lay between the germline ends. The CDR3 is 14 residues long. The DNA of the CDR3 is TGTGCCAGCAGAAAACAGGTCGGACCCTACGAGCAGTACTTC. This translates into CASRKQVGPYEQYF.

A note on this clone: Different DNA sequences within this sample yield the same CDR3. The V call is TRBV29-1, the J call TRBJ1-1; no definite D call. Trimming cost V 3 bases and J 2 bases, with 10 bases left between them. CDR3 length: 13 amino acids. CDR1 is SQVTM, CDR2 ANQGSEA, per germline. CDR3 bases: TGCAGCGTTGAGGGGAGGGCAAACACTGAAGCTTTCTTT. It yields the protein CSVEGRANTEAFF.

This chain links TRBV5-5 with TRBJ1-6; D might be TRBD1 (5 bases). Germline lookup yields CDR1 SGHKS and CDR2 YYEKEE (reference sequence). The CDR3 spans 15 residues. V was trimmed by 6 bases and J by 0 bases, leaving 10 bases between them. CDR3 residues: CASISGGSYNSPLHF. The DNA for the CDR3 is TGTGCCAGCATCTCCGGGGGCTCCTATAATTCACCCCTCCACTTT.

The V and J genes are TRBV4-1 and TRBJ2-3; 8 bases agree with TRBD2. V shed 0 bases, J shed 8 bases, and the junction held 10 bases outside the gene matches. The CDR3 is 16 amino acids. Germline assignment: CDR1 MGHRA and CDR2 YSYEKL. The CDR3 reads CASSQDGAGAQITQYF. The CDR3 nucleotides read TGCGCCAGCAGCCAAGACGGAGCGGGGGCCCAGATTACGCAGTATTTT.

V and J are TRBV2 and TRBJ2-3, with TRBD2 as a possible D gene (5 bases). Germline-derived CDR1 and CDR2 are SNHLY and FYNNEI. The CDR3 has 15 residues. Trimming removed 5 bases from V and 0 bases from J, with 12 bases in between. The CDR3: CASSLEEGSTDTQYF. The CDR3 DNA reads as TGTGCCAGCAGTTTAGAAGAGGGTAGCACAGATACGCAGTATTTT.

The V gene is TRBV7-2, the J gene TRBJ1-2, with D maybe TRBD1 (5 bases). The ends were cut back, 5 bases at V and 8 bases at J, with 18 bases in the middle. Germline lookup yields CDR1 SGHTA and CDR2 FQGNSA. The CDR3 runs 14 residues. The chain's CDR3 is CASSPTLGGTGYTF. As DNA, the CDR3 is TGTGCCAGCAGCCCCACCTTGGGAGGGACCGGCTACACCTTC.

The chain uses TRBV6-5 and TRBJ1-1; the D is unclear. This CDR3 has 13 amino acids. V lost 7 bases and J lost 1, with 10 bases in between. Germline CDR1 and CDR2: MNHEY and SVGAGI. This CDR3 reads CASTLGGNTEAFF. The CDR3 nucleotides read TGTGCCAGCACCCTAGGCGGGAACACTGAAGCTTTCTTT.

The chain employs TRBV5-1 and TRBJ1-1; the match to TRBD1 covers 9 bases. The CDR3 has 13 amino acids. Trimming took 3 bases from V and 11 from J; bases not matched to a gene: 8. Germline lookup yields CDR1 SGHRS and CDR2 YFSETQ. The CDR3 DNA follows: TGCGCCAGCAGCTCCGGGACAGGGCTGGACGCTTTCTTT. It codes for CASSSGTGLDAFF.

The V gene is TRBV10-3, the J gene TRBJ2-1; 10 bases line up with TRBD2. This CDR3 has 14 residues. Losses at the gene ends were 10 bases for V and 2 bases for J; bases not matched to a gene: 5. Germline CDR1 and CDR2: ENHRY and SYGVKD. The CDR3 sequence: CATTAGGPYNEQFF. DNA for the CDR3: TGTGCCACCACAGCGGGGGGGCCCTACAATGAGCAGTTCTTC.

This clone was observed a few times. This sequence joins TRBV10-3 and TRBJ2-7, with D possibly matching TRBD1 (6 bases). Trimming removed 3 bases at V and 3 bases at J, with 6 bases between. Germline CDR1 and CDR2: ENHRY and SYGVKD. The length of the CDR3 is 12 residues. CDR3 coding DNA: TGTGCCATCAGTGAACAGGGCTACGAGCAGTACTTC. Encoded protein: CAISEQGYEQYF.

CDR3 coding DNA: TGCAGCGCCCGGGACAGGGCTCAGGAGCAGTACTTC. Translation gives CSARDRAQEQYF. The chain links TRBV29-1 to TRBJ2-7; 9 nucleotides line up with TRBD1. The CDR3 is 12 residues long. J lost 7 bases, V lost 7 bases, and 8 bases had no gene match. CDR1 and CDR2 (germline): SQVTM, ANQGSEA.

This chain links TRBV9 with TRBJ2-3; D may be TRBD2 (6 bases). V was shortened by 0 bases and J by 0 bases, with 8 bases between the two germline ends. Germline CDR1 is SGDLS and CDR2 is YYNGEE. CDR3 length: 15 amino acids. The CDR3 is CASSVVAASTDTQYF. CDR3 coding DNA: TGTGCCAGCAGCGTAGTAGCGGCTAGCACAGATACGCAGTATTTT. The variable domain in full, completed from reference TRBV9 and TRBJ2-3, reads DSGVTQTPKHLITATGQRVTLRCSPRSGDLSVYWYQQSLDQGLQFLIQYYNGEERAKGNILERFSAQQFPDLHSELNLSSLELGDSALYFCASSVVAASTDTQYFGPGTRLTVL.

J is TRBJ2-7 and V is TRBV29-1; no firm D call. V was cut by 5 bases and J by 1 base, with 12 bases left in between. The CDR3 extends over 13 amino acids. The germline CDR1 and CDR2 sequences are SQVTM and ANQGSEA. CDR3 amino acids: CSVLRPGSYEQYF. DNA of the CDR3: TGCAGCGTTCTCCGCCCGGGTTCCTACGAGCAGTACTTC.

The chain links TRBV28 to TRBJ2-3; 7 bases map to TRBD1. CDR3 length: 15 amino acids. Germline loops: CDR1 MDHEN, CDR2 SYDVKM. V dropped 10 bases and J dropped 2; count of bases not matched to a gene: 12. The DNA for the CDR3 is TGTGCCACCAACTCCGGGACAGTTCTCACAGATACGCAGTATTTT. Translated: CATNSGTVLTDTQYF.

The chain links TRBV30 to TRBJ1-2, with D possibly TRBD1 on 6 matching bases. Germline CDR1 and CDR2: GTSNPN and SVGIG (reference sequence). The CDR3 spans 13 residues. The ends were cut back, 0 bases at V and 8 bases at J, with 13 bases in the middle. The CDR3 region is CAWSVVGADGYTF. DNA for the CDR3: TGTGCCTGGAGTGTAGTGGGGGCTGACGGCTACACCTTC.

This rearrangement joins TRBV7-2 to TRBJ2-7; the match to TRBD1 covers 8 bases. V was pared by 3 bases and J by 2 bases, with 3 bases of the junction left unmatched. Germline assignment: CDR1 SGHTA and CDR2 FQGNSA. This CDR3 spans 14 amino acids. CDR3 sequence: CASSLGDRTYEQYF. Written as DNA, the CDR3 is TGTGCCAGCAGCTTGGGGGACAGGACCTACGAGCAGTACTTC. The full variable domain, with the rest looked up from reference TRBV7-2 and TRBJ2-7, is GAGVSQSPSNKVTEKGKDVELRCDPISGHTALYWYRQSLGQGLEFLIYFQGNSAPDKSGLPSDRFSAERTGGSVSTLTIQRTQQEDSAVYLCASSLGDRTYEQYFGPGTRLTVT.

This clone was seen only a few times. The chain combines TRBV11-2 with TRBJ2-3, with D possibly TRBD2 on 5 matching bases. CDR3 length: 16 residues. The V gene's germline CDR1 is SGHAT and CDR2 FQNNGV. With 0 bases removed from V and 2 bases from J, the gap between germline ends came to 12 bases. CDR3 nucleotides: TGTGCCAGCAGCTTAGATCGGGGAGCCAACACAGATACGCAGTATTTT. Translation: CASSLDRGANTDTQYF. The entire variable domain, with the rest obtained from reference TRBV11-2 and TRBJ2-3, is as follows: EAGVAQSPRYKIIEKRQSVAFWCNPISGHATLYWYQQILGQGPKLLIQFQNNGVVDDSQLPKDRFSAERLKGVDSTLKIQPAKLEDSAVYLCASSLDRGANTDTQYFGPGTRLTVL.

A single count supports this clone. The chain carries TRBV10-3 and TRBJ2-3, with D possibly being TRBD1 or TRBD2 (5 bases each). Deletions cut 6 bases from V and 1 base from J, with 11 bases between. The CDR3 is 14 residues long. CDR1 ENHRY and CDR2 SYGVKD come from the germline V gene. The CDR3 sequence is CAIRLGTGTDTQYF. Written as DNA, the CDR3 is TGTGCCATCAGGTTAGGGACCGGCACAGATACGCAGTATTTT.

V gene TRBV28 combines with J gene TRBJ2-3, with 7 positions matching TRBD1. Germline values: CDR1 MDHEN, CDR2 SYDVKM. Trimming cost V 4 bases and J 2 bases; bases outside gene matches: 6. The CDR3 is 15 amino acids. CDR3: CASSYRTGNTDTQYF. CDR3 nucleotide sequence: TGTGCCAGCAGTTACCGGACAGGCAACACAGATACGCAGTATTTT.